A selection of T cell receptor beta chains follows, all from one sample in a study of long-term antiretroviral therapy in people with HIV. Data came from immunoSEQ multiplex PCR; TCRdb stores just in-frame clones and leaves some out. The data contain 30,000 to 35,000 clones, approximately 72% of them seen just once; the ten biggest clones take up about 3.5%. The material sequenced was unsorted PBMCs, taken 3 years after starting antiretroviral therapy. Receptors were obtained from a middle-aged man with HIV. Each CDR3 is given with its conserved first and last residue. A D gene is named only where the DNA matches it firmly. Some rows mark clone size as missing; the rest say once, few, many or name a class of expanded clone.

j_call: TRBJ2-2; clone_size: few; d_call: -; v_call: TRBV20-1; cdr3_nt: TGCAGAGACAGCGGGGAGCTGTTTTTT; cdr3_aa: CRDSGELFF
j_call: TRBJ2-5; clone_size: -; d_call: -; v_call: TRBV5-5; cdr3_nt: TGTGCCAGCAGCTTGGAACCCTCGGAGACCCAGTACTTC; cdr3_aa: CASSLEPSETQYF
j_call: TRBJ1-1; clone_size: -; d_call: -; v_call: TRBV5-4; cdr3_nt: TGTGCCAGCAGCGGTTTGAACACTGAAGCTTTCTTT; cdr3_aa: CASSGLNTEAFF
j_call: TRBJ2-7; clone_size: once; d_call: -; v_call: TRBV14; cdr3_nt: TGTGCCAGCAGCCCCCTCGGGTCAGGGAGTAGCACCTACGAGCAGTACTTC; cdr3_aa: CASSPLGSGSSTYEQYF
j_call: TRBJ2-1; clone_size: -; d_call: TRBD1; v_call: TRBV6-5; cdr3_nt: TGTGCCAGCAGTTACCCGGGACAGGGAAATGAGCAGTTCTTC; cdr3_aa: CASSYPGQGNEQFF
j_call: TRBJ2-2; clone_size: -; d_call: -; v_call: TRBV7-2; cdr3_nt: TGTGCCAGCAGCTTAGTTCACACCGGGGAGCTGTTTTTT; cdr3_aa: CASSLVHTGELFF
j_call: TRBJ1-1; clone_size: few; d_call: -; v_call: TRBV28; cdr3_nt: TGTGCCAGCAGTTTATGGGTGCAGGGGTTTCGGTCCTACAACACTGAAGCTTTCTTT; cdr3_aa: CASSLWVQGFRSYNTEAFF
j_call: TRBJ1-6; clone_size: -; d_call: -; v_call: TRBV11-2; cdr3_nt: TGTGCCAGCAGCTTAGATTGGCGGAATTCACCCCTCCACTTT; cdr3_aa: CASSLDWRNSPLHF
j_call: TRBJ2-7; clone_size: -; d_call: TRBD2; v_call: TRBV7-2; cdr3_nt: TGTGCCAGCAGCCGGACTAGCGGGAGTTACGAGCAGTACTTC; cdr3_aa: CASSRTSGSYEQYF
j_call: TRBJ1-2; clone_size: -; d_call: -; v_call: TRBV30; cdr3_nt: TGTGCCTGGAGTCGGGGGTACCTCGGAGGCTACACCTTC; cdr3_aa: CAWSRGYLGGYTF
j_call: TRBJ2-3; clone_size: -; d_call: TRBD2; v_call: TRBV30; cdr3_nt: TGTGCCTGGAGTACGGGAGGGGCAGATACGCAGTATTTT; cdr3_aa: CAWSTGGADTQYF
j_call: TRBJ2-3; clone_size: -; d_call: TRBD1; v_call: TRBV18; cdr3_nt: TGTGCCAGCTCACCAGGACAGGGGGCAGCAGATACGCAGTATTTT; cdr3_aa: CASSPGQGAADTQYF
j_call: TRBJ2-3; clone_size: -; d_call: -; v_call: TRBV6-5; cdr3_nt: TGTGCCAGCACCAAATTCCGGTACAGCCCAGATACGCAGTATTTT; cdr3_aa: CASTKFRYSPDTQYF
j_call: TRBJ2-5; clone_size: -; d_call: -; v_call: TRBV27; cdr3_nt: TGTGCCAGCAGGGCAGGTAACCAAGAGACCCAGTACTTC; cdr3_aa: CASRAGNQETQYF
j_call: TRBJ2-3; clone_size: -; d_call: TRBD1; v_call: TRBV4-3; cdr3_nt: TGCGCCAGCAGCCAAGATGGGCCAGGGGGCCCGAGCACAGATACGCAGTATTTT; cdr3_aa: CASSQDGPGGPSTDTQYF
j_call: TRBJ2-7; clone_size: -; d_call: TRBD1; v_call: TRBV11-2; cdr3_nt: TGTGCCAGCAGACGACAGGGGGCCGTCGACGAGCAGTACTTC; cdr3_aa: CASRRQGAVDEQYF
j_call: TRBJ2-5; clone_size: -; d_call: TRBD2; v_call: TRBV5-1; cdr3_nt: TGCGCCAGCAGCGAACAGACTAGCGGCCAAGAGACCCAGTACTTC; cdr3_aa: CASSEQTSGQETQYF
j_call: TRBJ2-7; clone_size: -; d_call: -; v_call: TRBV13; cdr3_nt: TGTGCCAGCAGCTTAGGGGGAGGCGAGCAGTACTTC; cdr3_aa: CASSLGGGEQYF
j_call: TRBJ2-2; clone_size: once; d_call: -; v_call: TRBV18; cdr3_nt: TGTGCCAGCTCACCACGAAGTCAGGGGCCCGCCGGGGAGCTGTTTTTT; cdr3_aa: CASSPRSQGPAGELFF
j_call: TRBJ2-1; clone_size: -; d_call: TRBD2; v_call: TRBV6-4; cdr3_nt: TGTGCCAGCAGTGAGGGGGGACTAGCGGGTCCTGCTGAGCAGTTCTTC; cdr3_aa: CASSEGGLAGPAEQFF
j_call: TRBJ2-7; clone_size: few; d_call: TRBD2; v_call: TRBV2; cdr3_nt: TGTGCCAGCAGTTTGGGACTAGCAAGAGTCTACGAGCAGTACTTC; cdr3_aa: CASSLGLARVYEQYF
j_call: TRBJ2-2; clone_size: few; d_call: -; v_call: TRBV27; cdr3_nt: TGTGCCAGCGGAATTTACGCCGGGGAGCTGTTTTTT; cdr3_aa: CASGIYAGELFF
j_call: TRBJ2-3; clone_size: -; d_call: -; v_call: TRBV19; cdr3_nt: TGTGCCAGTACCACTCTACAGCTCCCGGATACGCAGTATTTT; cdr3_aa: CASTTLQLPDTQYF
j_call: TRBJ2-7; clone_size: -; d_call: -; v_call: TRBV6-1; cdr3_nt: TGTGCCAGCAGTAGCGGTTCCAACTACGAGCAGTACTTC; cdr3_aa: CASSSGSNYEQYF
j_call: TRBJ2-5; clone_size: -; d_call: -; v_call: TRBV19; cdr3_nt: TGTGCCAGTAGTCGGGAAGCCCAAGTCCAAGAGACCCAGTACTTC; cdr3_aa: CASSREAQVQETQYF